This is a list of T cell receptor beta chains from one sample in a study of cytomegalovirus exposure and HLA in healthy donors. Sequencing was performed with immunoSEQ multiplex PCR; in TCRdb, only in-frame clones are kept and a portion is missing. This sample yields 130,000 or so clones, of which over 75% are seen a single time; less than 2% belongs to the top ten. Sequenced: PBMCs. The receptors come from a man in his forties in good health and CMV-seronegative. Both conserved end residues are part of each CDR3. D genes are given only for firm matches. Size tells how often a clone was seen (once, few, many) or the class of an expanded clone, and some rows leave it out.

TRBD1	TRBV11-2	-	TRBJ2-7	TGTGCCAGCAGCTTGGGGACAGGGGGAAGCGAGCAGTACTTC	CASSLGTGGSEQYF
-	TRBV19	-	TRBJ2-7	TGTGCCAGTAGTATGGGAGGTCCCTACGAGCAGTACTTC	CASSMGGPYEQYF
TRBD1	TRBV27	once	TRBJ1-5	TGTGCCAGCAGTTTCAGGGGGAGCAATCAGCCCCAGCATTTT	CASSFRGSNQPQHF
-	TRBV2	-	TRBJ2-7	TGTGCCAGCAGTGTCCCCGAAGGGGGCTCCTACGAGCAGTACTTC	CASSVPEGGSYEQYF
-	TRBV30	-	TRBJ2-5	TGTGCCTGGAGTGTACCCCGACAGGTTAAACAAGAGACCCAGTACTTC	CAWSVPRQVKQETQYF
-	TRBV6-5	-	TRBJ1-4	TGTGCCAGCAGTTACGGGGGGGTGGAGGAAAAACTGTTTTTT	CASSYGGVEEKLFF
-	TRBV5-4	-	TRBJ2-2	TGTGCCAGCAGCCCAGAGGCGGGGACGGGGATCAAGGGCGGGAAGCTGTTTTTT	CASSPEAGTGIKGGKLFF
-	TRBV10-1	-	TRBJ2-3	TGCGCCAGCAGTGAGAGCGGGTTCGGAGATACGCAGTATTTT	CASSESGFGDTQYF
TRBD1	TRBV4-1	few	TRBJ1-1	TGCGCCAGCAGCCAACAGGGGGCGACTGAAGCTTTCTTT	CASSQQGATEAFF
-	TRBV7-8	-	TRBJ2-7	TGTGCCAGCAGCCATCCAGACAGCTACGAGCAGTACTTC	CASSHPDSYEQYF
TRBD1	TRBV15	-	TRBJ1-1	TGTGCCACCAGTGAGCCCGCGGACAGGGGGCATCGGACTGAAGCTTTCTTT	CATSEPADRGHRTEAFF
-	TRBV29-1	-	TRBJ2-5	TGCAGCGTTGAAGAGGGCGACTATCCCCAGTACTTC	CSVEEGDYPQYF
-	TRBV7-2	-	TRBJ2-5	TGTGCCAGCAGCTTAGGGGGGGTAGGGGTGGAGACCCAGTACTTC	CASSLGGVGVETQYF
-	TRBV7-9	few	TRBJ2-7	TGTGCCAGCCTTGGGGGGAATCGCTACGAGCAGTACTTC	CASLGGNRYEQYF
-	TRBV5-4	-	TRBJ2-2	TGTGCCAGCAACCCAGGCTACACCGGGGAGCTGTTTTTT	CASNPGYTGELFF
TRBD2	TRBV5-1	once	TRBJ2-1	TGCGCCAGCAGCTTGGAGGCTAGCGGGGGGGCCGGCAATGAGCAGTTCTTC	CASSLEASGGAGNEQFF
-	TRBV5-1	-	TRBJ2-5	TGCGCCAGCAGCTCCCCAGGGATCGAAGAGACCCAGTACTTC	CASSSPGIEETQYF
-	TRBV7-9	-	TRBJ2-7	TGTGCCAGCAGCTTATCTGGGCGGGAAAGGGTCAACGAGCAGTACTTC	CASSLSGRERVNEQYF